This T cell receptor (beta chain) was retrieved from a study of a mutant IDH1 vaccine in newly diagnosed glioma. General study findings and limits: Patients showed vaccine-induced immune responses at a rate of roughly 93%.

The germline V gene has CDR1 WNHNN and CDR2 SYGVQD (reference sequence). The length of the CDR3 is 16 residues. Trimming took 2 bases from V and 1 from J, leaving 14 bases between them. TCRdb's table, derived via immunoSEQ multiplex PCR, lists solely in-frame clones and lacks some. Found here are some 26,000 clones, roughly 80% of them singletons; the top ten hold under 20%. This sample's time point: week 23, last vaccination. With topical imiquimod, each dose of the vaccine consisted of 300 ug of mutant IDH1 20-mer peptide. As concerns this clone: Antigen: not known.

This chain uses TRBV10-1 with TRBJ1-2; maybe TRBD1 (5 bases). This material consisted of PBMCs, taken from a glioma patient whose treatment included an IDH1 peptide vaccine. The clonotype was recovered from a woman in her twenties or thirties with glioma. The CDR3 nucleotides read TGCGCCAGCAGTGAGCCCCGGGACCGGGTTAACTATGGCTACACCTTC. Its protein is CASSEPRDRVNYGYTF.